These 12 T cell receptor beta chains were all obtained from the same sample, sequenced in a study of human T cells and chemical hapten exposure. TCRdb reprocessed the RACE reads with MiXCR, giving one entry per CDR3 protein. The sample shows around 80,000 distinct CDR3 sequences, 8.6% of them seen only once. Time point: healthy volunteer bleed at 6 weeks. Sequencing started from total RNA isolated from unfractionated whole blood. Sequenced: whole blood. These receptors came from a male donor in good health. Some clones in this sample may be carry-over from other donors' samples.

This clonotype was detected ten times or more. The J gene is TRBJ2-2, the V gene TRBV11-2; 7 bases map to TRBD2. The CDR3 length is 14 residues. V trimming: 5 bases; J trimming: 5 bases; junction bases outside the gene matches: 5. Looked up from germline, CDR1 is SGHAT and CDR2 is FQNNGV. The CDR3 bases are TGTGCCAGCAGCCTGGGACTAAAGACCGGGGAGCTGTTTTTT. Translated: CASSLGLKTGELFF.

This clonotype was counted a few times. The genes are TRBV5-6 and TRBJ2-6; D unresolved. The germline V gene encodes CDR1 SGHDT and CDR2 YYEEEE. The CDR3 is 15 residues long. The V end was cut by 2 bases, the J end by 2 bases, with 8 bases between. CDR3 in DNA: TGTGCCAGCAGCTTCCGTCAGCCTGGGGCCAACGTCCTGACTTTC. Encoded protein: CASSFRQPGANVLTF.

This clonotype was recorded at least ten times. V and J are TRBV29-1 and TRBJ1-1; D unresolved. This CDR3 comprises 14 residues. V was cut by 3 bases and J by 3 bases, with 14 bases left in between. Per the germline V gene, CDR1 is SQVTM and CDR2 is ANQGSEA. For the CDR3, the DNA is TGCAGCGTTGAGGGGAACTCCGATTACACTGAAGCTTTCTTT. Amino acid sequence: CSVEGNSDYTEAFF.

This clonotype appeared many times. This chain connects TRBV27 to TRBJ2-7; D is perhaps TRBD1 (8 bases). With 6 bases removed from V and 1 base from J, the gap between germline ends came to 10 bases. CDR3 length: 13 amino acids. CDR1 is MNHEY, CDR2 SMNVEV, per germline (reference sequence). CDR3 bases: TGTGCCAGCAGACAGGGGGGGTCCTACGAGCAGTACTTC. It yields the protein CASRQGGSYEQYF.

The chain's CDR3 is CASSLLKLGGTDTQYF. CDR3 DNA: TGCGCCAGCAGCTTGTTAAAACTCGGGGGCACAGATACGCAGTATTTT. This chain joins TRBV5-1 and TRBJ2-3; D perhaps matches TRBD2 (5 bases). CDR1 is SGHRS, CDR2 YFSETQ, per germline. V lost 1 base and J 1 base, leaving 13 bases between the germline ends. This CDR3 comprises 16 residues.

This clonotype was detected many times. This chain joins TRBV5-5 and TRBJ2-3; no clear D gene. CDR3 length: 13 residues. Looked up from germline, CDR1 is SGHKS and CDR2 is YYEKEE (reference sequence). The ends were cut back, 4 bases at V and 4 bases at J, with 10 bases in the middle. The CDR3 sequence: CASSPEASDTQYF. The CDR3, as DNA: TGTGCCAGCAGCCCTGAGGCCTCAGATACGCAGTATTTT.

CDR3 residues: CAISDTPRGNTEAFF. In nucleotides, the CDR3 is TGTGCCATCAGTGACACCCCGAGGGGGAACACTGAAGCTTTCTTT. The V gene is TRBV10-3, the J gene TRBJ1-1; tentatively, D is TRBD1 (5 bases). The germline CDR1 and CDR2 sequences are ENHRY and SYGVKD. The CDR3 spans 15 residues. V was shortened by 3 bases and J by 1 base, with 12 bases between the two germline ends.

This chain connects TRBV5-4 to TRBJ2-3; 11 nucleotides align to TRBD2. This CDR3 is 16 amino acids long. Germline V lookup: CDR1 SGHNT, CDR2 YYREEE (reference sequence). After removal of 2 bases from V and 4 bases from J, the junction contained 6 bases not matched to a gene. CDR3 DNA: TGTGCCAGCAGCTTAATCCTAGCGGGAGGACCAGATACGCAGTATTTT. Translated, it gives CASSLILAGGPDTQYF.

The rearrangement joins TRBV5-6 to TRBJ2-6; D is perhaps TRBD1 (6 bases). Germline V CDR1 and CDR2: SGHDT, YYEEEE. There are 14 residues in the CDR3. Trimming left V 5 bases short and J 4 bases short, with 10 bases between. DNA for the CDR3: TGTGCCAGCAGGCAGGGGTACGGGGCCAACGTCCTGACTTTC. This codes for CASRQGYGANVLTF.

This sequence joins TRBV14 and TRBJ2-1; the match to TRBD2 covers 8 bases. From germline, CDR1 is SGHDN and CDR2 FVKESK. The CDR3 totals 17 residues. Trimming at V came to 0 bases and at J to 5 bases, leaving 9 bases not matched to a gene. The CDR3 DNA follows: TGTGCCAGCAGCCAAGATCTGCGGACTAGCAGAAACAATGAGCAGTTCTTC. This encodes CASSQDLRTSRNNEQFF.

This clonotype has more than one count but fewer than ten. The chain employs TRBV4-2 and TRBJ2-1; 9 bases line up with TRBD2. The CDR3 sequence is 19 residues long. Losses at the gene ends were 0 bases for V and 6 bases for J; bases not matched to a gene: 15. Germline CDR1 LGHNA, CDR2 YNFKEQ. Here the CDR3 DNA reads TGTGCCAGCAGCCAAGATATAGGCGCTAGCGGGACCCGGGGCAATGAGCAGTTCTTC. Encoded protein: CASSQDIGASGTRGNEQFF.

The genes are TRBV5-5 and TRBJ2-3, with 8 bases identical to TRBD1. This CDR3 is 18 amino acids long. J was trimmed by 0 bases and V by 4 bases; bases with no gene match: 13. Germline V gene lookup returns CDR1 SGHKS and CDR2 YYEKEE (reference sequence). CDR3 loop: CASSPGATGEGSTDTQYF. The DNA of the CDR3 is TGTGCCAGCAGCCCAGGGGCGACAGGGGAAGGGAGCACAGATACGCAGTATTTT.